This T cell receptor (beta chain) was recorded in a study of Ad26.COV2.S vaccination and SARS-CoV-2 variants. Overall study: Ad26.COV2.S, an intramuscular injection, was given once or twice 56 days apart. Points from the study as a whole: Vaccine recipients had higher spike-specific TCR breadth than placebo recipients.

About this clone itself: Its antigen is as yet unknown.

This CDR3 spans 17 amino acids. V shed 11 bases and J 2 bases; nucleotides not matched to a gene: 13. Germline CDR1 MRHNA, CDR2 SNTAGT. Sequencing was performed with immunoSEQ multiplex PCR; in TCRdb, only in-frame clones are kept and a portion is missing. The sample consists of about 350,000 clones, roughly 90% of them appearing once. The treatment here: around 19 received Ad26.COV2.S at low or high dose, single or two shots; several received placebo; per-sample allocation not given. Sampling took place 63 days after the first vaccine or placebo injection. Ad26 vector vaccine expressed Wuhan-strain SARS-CoV-2 spike.

The clonotype was recovered from a person between 18 and 60 years old who received the Ad26.COV2.S COVID-19 vaccine or a placebo. The rearrangement joins TRBV6-4 to TRBJ2-7, with TRBD2 matching 15 bases. This sample comprised peripheral blood, obtained in a trial of Ad26.COV2.S vaccine versus placebo. CDR3 DNA: TGTGCCGGTTGGACTAGCGGGAGGGCCCCTCTAGCCTACGAGCAGTACTTC. This translates into CAGWTSGRAPLAYEQYF.